One sample yielded the 26 T cell receptor beta chains listed below, sequenced in a study of regulatory dendritic cells for organ transplantation. Some clones are missing from TCRdb's copy, which holds only in-frame ones; the method was immunoSEQ multiplex PCR. The sample lists 30,000 to 40,000 clones; roughly nine tenths were seen once. The sequenced sample was naive CD4+ T cells from blood. Stated subset: CD45RA+ naive T cells. These receptors were collected from a human donor in good health.

The chain couples TRBV7-9 to TRBJ1-3, with 8 bases identical to TRBD1. This CDR3 has 15 residues. CDR1 and CDR2 (germline): SEHNR, FQNEAQ (reference sequence). V dropped 1 base and J dropped 9; count of bases not matched to a gene: 8. CDR3 sequence: CASSLVGQGMSTIYF. The CDR3, as DNA: TGTGCCAGCAGCTTAGTTGGACAGGGTATGTCCACCATATATTTT. Based on the CDR3 plus reference TRBV7-9 and TRBJ1-3, the full variable domain is DTGVSQNPRHKITKRGQNVTFRCDPISEHNRLYWYRQTLGQGPEFLTYFQNEAQLEKSRLLSDRFSAERPKGSFSTLEIQRTEQGDSAMYLCASSLVGQGMSTIYFGEGSWLTVV.

The chain recombines TRBV27 with TRBJ2-6; 7 bases are shared with TRBD1. The CDR3 spans 16 residues. V was pared by 4 bases and J by 1 base, with 4 bases of the junction left unmatched. Germline CDR1 and CDR2: MNHEY and SMNVEV (reference sequence). CDR3 DNA: TGTGCCAGCAGTTCAGACAGGGTATCTGGGGCCAACGTCCTGACTTTC. Translation: CASSSDRVSGANVLTF. Filled out from reference TRBV27 and TRBJ2-6, the complete variable domain reads EAQVTQNPRYLITVTGKKLTVTCSQNMNHEYMSWYRQDPGLGLRQIYYSMNVEVTDKGDVPEGYKVSRKEKRNFPLILESPSPNQTSLYFCASSSDRVSGANVLTFGAGSRLTVL.

This rearrangement joins TRBV6-4 to TRBJ1-2; the D gene is possibly TRBD1 (6 bases). The CDR3 is 14 residues long. CDR1 is MRHNA, CDR2 SNTAGT, per germline. The V end lost 5 bases, the J end lost 0 bases, and 10 bases lay between the germline ends. The CDR3 nucleotides read TGTGCCAGCAGTCAGACAGGAACTAACTATGGCTACACCTTC. As protein: CASSQTGTNYGYTF.

The rearrangement uses TRBV5-1 and TRBJ2-7; 7 bases match TRBD1. Looked up from germline, CDR1 is SGHRS and CDR2 is YFSETQ. The CDR3 extends over 15 amino acids. J lost 1 base, V lost 2 bases, and 6 bases had no gene match. CDR3 protein: CASSLVGQPSYEQYF. The CDR3 DNA reads TGCGCCAGCAGCTTAGTGGGACAGCCTTCCTACGAGCAGTACTTC.

This rearrangement joins TRBV6-5 to TRBJ2-7, with 9 positions matching TRBD2. V lost 0 bases and J lost 3; bases outside the gene matches: 3. CDR3 length: 15 residues. CDR1 and CDR2 (germline): MNHEY, SVGAGI. CDR3 DNA sequence: TGTGCCAGCAGTTACTCGAGGACTAGCGTCTACGAGCAGTACTTC. Translated, it gives CASSYSRTSVYEQYF.

The rearrangement links TRBV28 to TRBJ1-1; a possible D gene is TRBD1 (5 bases). Germline CDR1 is MDHEN and CDR2 is SYDVKM. This CDR3 is 11 amino acids long. Trimming pared 8 bases from V and 5 bases from J, leaving 9 bases between. CDR3 nucleotide sequence: TGTGCCAGCCAAGGGGTTACTGAAGCTTTCTTT. Its translation: CASQGVTEAFF.

J is TRBJ1-2 and V is TRBV28, with D unclear. The V gene lost 6 bases and the J gene lost 4 bases, with 12 bases spanning the gap. Germline V gene data show CDR1 as MDHEN and CDR2 as SYDVKM. The CDR3 runs 13 residues. The CDR3 protein is CASRPGAFYGYTF. The DNA of the CDR3 is TGTGCCAGCAGACCCGGTGCGTTCTATGGCTACACCTTC.

This clone appeared a single time. The rearrangement joins TRBV28 to TRBJ2-6, with 8 bases aligning to TRBD1. CDR3 size: 19 residues. Germline loops: CDR1 MDHEN, CDR2 SYDVKM. The ends lost 3 bases at V and 2 bases at J; junction bases unmatched: 12. CDR3 nucleotide sequence: TGTGCCAGCAGTTTTGATGTCCGGGACAGGTTAGCTGGGGCCAACGTCCTGACTTTC. This encodes CASSFDVRDRLAGANVLTF.

V gene TRBV19 combines with J gene TRBJ1-3; D not certain. The V gene lost 4 bases and the J gene lost 2 bases, with 3 bases spanning the gap. This CDR3 has 12 residues. Germline lookup yields CDR1 LNHDA and CDR2 SQIVND (reference sequence). In DNA form, the CDR3 reads TGTGCCAGTAGTAGCGCTGGAAACACCATATATTTT. Its translation: CASSSAGNTIYF.

The chain recombines TRBV15 with TRBJ1-5; tentatively, D is TRBD1 (5 bases). The CDR3 loop spans 16 amino acids. In germline, CDR1 is LNHNV, CDR2 YYDKDF (reference sequence). The V end was cut by 0 bases, the J end by 5 bases, with 14 bases between. The CDR3 is CATSRDLGGTDQPQHF. The CDR3 bases are TGTGCCACCAGCAGAGATCTCGGGGGAACGGATCAGCCCCAGCATTTT.

This rearrangement joins TRBV28 to TRBJ1-3; 8 bases map to TRBD1. The CDR3 runs 14 residues. The germline V gene has CDR1 MDHEN and CDR2 SYDVKM. The V segment lost 5 bases and the J segment 2 bases; nucleotides outside the gene matches: 2. CDR3 coding DNA: TGTGCCAGCAGTATGACAGGGGCTGGAAACACCATATATTTT. Translated, it gives CASSMTGAGNTIYF.

The chain recombines TRBV6-5 with TRBJ2-1; 9 nucleotides align to TRBD1. Trimming at V came to 2 bases and at J to 6 bases, leaving 5 bases not matched to a gene. Germline V gene data show CDR1 as MNHEY and CDR2 as SVGAGI. The CDR3 consists of 15 residues. CDR3 in amino acids: CASSYRDRAFNEQFF. DNA of the CDR3: TGTGCCAGCAGTTACCGGGACAGGGCATTCAATGAGCAGTTCTTC.

The V and J genes are TRBV4-1 and TRBJ1-4, with TRBD1 as a possible D gene (5 bases). The CDR3 sequence is 15 residues long. CDR1 is MGHRA and CDR2 is YSYEKL in the germline V gene. V was trimmed by 3 bases and J by 8 bases, leaving 16 bases between them. CDR3 sequence: CASSHIVGAGEKLFF. CDR3 sequence (DNA): TGCGCCAGCAGCCATATAGTCGGGGCGGGCGAAAAACTGTTTTTT.

The V and J genes are TRBV18 and TRBJ1-2; 9 bases are shared with TRBD1. Unmatched junction bases numbered 16, after V lost 3 bases and J lost 5 bases. Germline assignment: CDR1 KGHSH and CDR2 LQKENI. CDR3 length: 18 residues. The CDR3, as DNA: TGTGCCAGCTCACCTTGGGAACAGGGGGCGCTTTTCGTTTATGGCTACACCTTC. Translated, it gives CASSPWEQGALFVYGYTF. Variable domain in full (rest from reference TRBV18 and TRBJ1-2): NAGVMQNPRHLVRRRGQEARLRCSPMKGHSHVYWYRQLPEEGLKFMVYLQKENIIDESGMPKERFSAEFPKEGPSILRIQQVVRGDSAAYFCASSPWEQGALFVYGYTFGSGTRLTVV.

This chain's CDR3 is CAWGGRGVQETQYF. The CDR3 DNA follows: TGTGCCTGGGGGGGCCGGGGGGTCCAAGAGACCCAGTACTTC. The rearrangement links TRBV30 to TRBJ2-5; TRBD2 is a possible D gene (7 bases). In germline, CDR1 is GTSNPN, CDR2 SVGIG (reference sequence). This CDR3 is 14 amino acids long. The V gene lost 5 bases and the J gene lost 1 base, with 14 bases spanning the gap.

The genes are TRBV6-9 and TRBJ1-6, with D hard to call. Germline V gives CDR1 MNHGY, CDR2 SVAAGI. Trimming removed 11 bases from V and 10 bases from J, with 15 bases in between. The CDR3 has 12 amino acids. CDR3 DNA sequence: TGTGCCTCGAGTCAGGTTCTATCACCCCTCCACTTT. Its protein is CASSQVLSPLHF.

The J gene is TRBJ2-7, the V gene TRBV11-1; 7 bases fit TRBD1. The CDR3 loop spans 15 amino acids. V gave up 3 bases and J gave up 6 bases; unmatched junction bases: 11. Germline loops: CDR1 SGHAT, CDR2 FQDESV (reference sequence). The CDR3 is CASSLLLTGRVEQYF. In nucleotides, the CDR3 is TGTGCCAGCAGCTTGTTATTGACAGGGCGGGTCGAGCAGTACTTC.

The rearrangement joins TRBV9 to TRBJ1-1; D gene ambiguous. The V end was cut by 4 bases, the J end by 0 bases, with 10 bases between. Germline V gene data show CDR1 as SGDLS and CDR2 as YYNGEE. This CDR3 has 14 amino acids. CDR3: CASSSRAMNTEAFF. As DNA, the CDR3 is TGTGCCAGCAGCTCCCGGGCTATGAACACTGAAGCTTTCTTT. The full variable domain, in which reference TRBV9 and TRBJ1-1 provide the parts outside the CDR3, is DSGVTQTPKHLITATGQRVTLRCSPRSGDLSVYWYQQSLDQGLQFLIQYYNGEERAKGNILERFSAQQFPDLHSELNLSSLELGDSALYFCASSSRAMNTEAFFGQGTRLTVV.

The chain has TRBV9 and TRBJ1-2; a possible D gene is TRBD1 (5 bases). CDR3 length: 14 amino acids. Germline CDR1 SGDLS, CDR2 YYNGEE. The ends were cut back, 3 bases at V and 4 bases at J, with 13 bases in the middle. In DNA form, the CDR3 reads TGTGCCAGCAGCGAGGGGTGGATTAGCTATGGCTACACCTTC. Translation gives CASSEGWISYGYTF. Full variable domain (outside the CDR3, taken from reference TRBV9 and TRBJ1-2): DSGVTQTPKHLITATGQRVTLRCSPRSGDLSVYWYQQSLDQGLQFLIQYYNGEERAKGNILERFSAQQFPDLHSELNLSSLELGDSALYFCASSEGWISYGYTFGSGTRLTVV.

The genes are TRBV7-2 and TRBJ2-5; the D gene is possibly TRBD2 (6 bases). The V gene lost 4 bases and the J gene lost 5 bases, with 11 bases spanning the gap. This CDR3 has 13 residues. Per germline, CDR1 SGHTA and CDR2 FQGNSA. The CDR3 nucleotides read TGTGCCAGCAGCTCGTCTAGCGTGGAGACCCAGTACTTC. Protein: CASSSSSVETQYF.

This clone was seen a few times. The chain combines TRBV18 with TRBJ1-1, with TRBD1 matching 8 bases. The V segment lost 5 bases and the J segment 5 bases; nucleotides outside the gene matches: 4. The CDR3 is 13 amino acids. CDR1 KGHSH and CDR2 LQKENI come from the germline V gene. Here the CDR3 DNA reads TGTGCCAGCTCAGGACAGGGAGGGACTGAAGCTTTCTTT. This codes for CASSGQGGTEAFF.

The chain combines TRBV11-2 with TRBJ2-5, with D tentatively TRBD1 (5 bases). This CDR3 is 16 amino acids long. The germline gives CDR1 SGHAT, CDR2 FQNNGV. V lost 1 base and J 2 bases, leaving 14 bases between the germline ends. This CDR3 reads CASSLVVSTAQETQYF. The DNA for the CDR3 is TGTGCCAGCAGCTTAGTAGTTTCGACAGCTCAAGAGACCCAGTACTTC.

The chain carries TRBV6-5 and TRBJ1-1; D is undetermined. V lost 6 bases and J 0 bases, leaving 2 bases between the germline ends. The length of the CDR3 is 11 residues. CDR1 is MNHEY and CDR2 is SVGAGI in the germline V gene. The CDR3 loop reads CASRLNTEAFF. CDR3 DNA: TGTGCCAGCAGATTGAACACTGAAGCTTTCTTT.

A note on this clone: A read error may account for a junction end that differs from germline. This specimen includes other DNA sequences encoding the same CDR3. The rearrangement uses TRBV9 and TRBJ1-1, with D tentatively TRBD1 (6 bases). This CDR3 is 14 amino acids long. The germline V gene has CDR1 SGDLS and CDR2 YYNGEE. CDR3 DNA sequence: TGTGCCAGTAGCGTAGGGACAAGGAACACTGAAGCTTTCTTT. Translated: CASSVGTRNTEAFF.

The rearrangement uses TRBV7-9 and TRBJ1-1; D not certain. Germline V gene data show CDR1 as SEHNR and CDR2 as FQNEAQ (reference sequence). The CDR3 is made up of 15 amino acids. V was clipped by 6 bases and J by 6 bases, with 20 bases between them. In nucleotides, the CDR3 is TGTGCCAGCAGGTCAAGGGCCTTGTTAAGCTCTGAAGCTTTCTTT. Protein sequence: CASRSRALLSSEAFF.

The rearrangement uses TRBV7-2 and TRBJ1-1; D remains ambiguous. This CDR3 is built from 13 residues. V was trimmed by 4 bases and J by 1 base, leaving 7 bases between them. CDR1 SGHTA and CDR2 FQGNSA come from the germline V gene. The CDR3 DNA follows: TGTGCCAGCAGCTCCAACACGAACACTGAAGCTTTCTTT. This gives the protein CASSSNTNTEAFF.